This T cell receptor (beta chain) was captured by sequencing in a study of blood T cell repertoires in COVID-19. Participants, 18 to 89 years old, spanned under 30 US areas. Donors in Cohort 3 who had recovered were those with two negative PCRs, healthcare professional clearance, or resolution of their symptoms. The CDR3 covers 17 residues. From germline, CDR1 is LGHNT and CDR2 FRNRAP. The junction had 9 bases not matched to a gene; V was cut back by 1 base and J by 2 bases. Original processing notes: For nucleated cells, counts were estimated from reference gene primer amplification. Profiling relied on immunoSEQ multiplex PCR, and the TCRdb table lists in-frame clones only, not all of them. V and J calls and clone size are given by that table; D and trimming were obtained from the DNA. The sample lists 250,000 to 400,000 clones; approximately 88% were seen once.

The sequence was obtained from a man aged 60 to 69 who had recovered from COVID-19. This chain links TRBV12-5 with TRBJ2-5; 8 bases are shared with TRBD2. Sequencing input: PBMCs or T cells enriched from blood (not recorded which). The CDR3 loop reads CASGLATGSGIQETQYF. CDR3 coding DNA: TGTGCTAGTGGTTTGGCTACGGGTAGCGGGATACAAGAGACCCAGTACTTC.